Sequencing of this T cell receptor beta chain was carried out in a study of graft-versus-host responses after intestinal transplantation. Study context: In this cohort, recipients had multivisceral, liver-intestinal, or isolated intestinal transplants. Whole-study findings and limits: Maximum circulating GvH clone levels tracked with early post-transplant HvG decreases. Across patients carrying graft-donor T cell macrochimerism, allografts held high graft-versus-host to host-versus-graft clonal ratios.

The table came from immunoSEQ multiplex PCR; TCRdb's copy has only in-frame clones and leaves some out. The sample holds about 90,000 clones, roughly 91% seen once. About this clone itself: Its antigen is as yet unknown.

Sequences were derived from unstimulated CD8+ T cells sorted from spleen or lymph node cells, sampled before intestinal transplant. The sequence derives from a human donor who received an intestinal transplant.

This chain's CDR3 is CASSLQYNEQFF. CDR3 in DNA: TGTGCCAGCAGCCTCCAGTACAATGAGCAGTTCTTC. The V and J genes are TRBV11-2 and TRBJ2-1, with unresolved D. Trimming took off 5 bases at V and 4 bases at J, with 6 bases between the two ends. The germline gives CDR1 SGHAT, CDR2 FQNNGV. The CDR3 consists of 12 residues.